This T cell receptor (beta chain) emerged from a study of T cell responses to AZD1222 COVID-19 vaccine. Study-wide results and caveats: Samples come after the peak T cell response, not at day 14. It should be noted that donors were predominantly white British and more often female, and clonal diversity was possibly underestimated.

Profiling relied on immunoSEQ multiplex PCR, and the TCRdb table lists in-frame clones only, not all of them. Of about 140,000 clones listed, approximately 93% are singletons. Concerning this clone itself: What it recognizes is unknown.

CDR1 and CDR2 from the germline V gene are LGHDT and YNNKEL (reference sequence). This CDR3 spans 18 amino acids. Unmatched junction bases numbered 13, after V lost 4 bases and J lost 0 bases. The source material was peripheral blood, sampled on day 0 of MenACWY control vaccination. The sequence was collected from an adult in good health. The chain combines TRBV3-1 (or the pseudogene TRBV3-2) with TRBJ2-3; 7 bases are a match to TRBD2. As DNA, the CDR3 is TGTGCCAGCAGCCCCATCCGCGGGAGAAGGGGTAGCACAGATACGCAGTATTTT. Amino acid sequence: CASSPIRGRRGSTDTQYF.